This entry concerns a single TCR beta chain. The CDR3 covers 15 residues. Germline CDR1 SEHNR, CDR2 FQNEAQ (reference sequence). Trimming shortened V by 1 base and J by 1 base, and 11 bases separated the two germline ends. In the original analysis: Reference gene primer amplification yielded estimated nucleated cell counts. Generated by immunoSEQ multiplex PCR, the TCRdb table keeps only in-frame clones and is missing some. V and J calls and clone size are those listed in that table; D and trimming were worked out from the DNA. The sample has hundreds of thousands of clones; about four fifths are singletons. These data originate in a study of blood T cell repertoires in COVID-19. Study in general: Sources were T cells, B-cell-depleted T cells, or PBMCs; the material itself was cDNA or gDNA.

The sequencing input was peripheral blood. The J gene is TRBJ2-7, the V gene TRBV7-9, with D unclear. This receptor was identified in a man older than 75 with acute or convalescent COVID-19. CDR3 coding DNA: TGTGCCAGCAGCTTAGGAGGATTTCAGTCCTACGAGCAGTACTTC. Residues: CASSLGGFQSYEQYF.